Listed below are T cell receptor beta chains from one sample, sequenced in a study of Ad26.COV2.S vaccination and SARS-CoV-2 variants. The method was immunoSEQ multiplex PCR; TCRdb's version includes in-frame clones alone and lacks a portion of them. The data hold some 520,000 clones, with roughly 89% observed a single time. The specimen was peripheral blood, collected in a trial of Ad26.COV2.S vaccine versus placebo. These receptors were taken from a person aged 18-60 years who received the Ad26.COV2.S COVID-19 vaccine or a placebo. Each CDR3 is given with its conserved first and last residue. Each record gives: V gene, clone size, D gene, J gene, CDR3 DNA, CDR3 protein. D genes are given only for firm matches. Where a row states a size, it is once, few, many or the class of an expanded clone; other rows omit it.

v_call: TRBV5-4; clone_size: NA; d_call: NA; j_call: TRBJ1-1; cdr3_nt: TGTGCCAGCAGCTTGAACCCAGGGGATGAAGCTTTCTTT; cdr3_aa: CASSLNPGDEAFF
v_call: TRBV6-2/TRBV6-3; clone_size: NA; d_call: TRBD2; j_call: TRBJ2-1; cdr3_nt: TGTGCCAGCAGTTCCGACTCTAGCGGGAGTCGCTACAATGAGCAGTTCTTC; cdr3_aa: CASSSDSSGSRYNEQFF
v_call: TRBV27; clone_size: NA; d_call: NA; j_call: TRBJ1-4; cdr3_nt: TGTGCCAGCAGTGGGTCTTGGGGGGGGGATGAAAAACTGTTTTTT; cdr3_aa: CASSGSWGGDEKLFF
v_call: TRBV18; clone_size: few; d_call: NA; j_call: TRBJ2-2; cdr3_nt: TGTGCCAGCTCACTAAAGTCACCGAACACCGGGGAGCTGTTTTTT; cdr3_aa: CASSLKSPNTGELFF
v_call: TRBV11-2; clone_size: few; d_call: NA; j_call: TRBJ1-2; cdr3_nt: TGTGCCAGCAGCTTAGATGCAGGGAGGGGTGGCTACACCTTC; cdr3_aa: CASSLDAGRGGYTF
v_call: TRBV19; clone_size: few; d_call: NA; j_call: TRBJ1-4; cdr3_nt: TGTGCCAGTAGACCCGCCAGGGGTCGGGAAAAACTGTTTTTT; cdr3_aa: CASRPARGREKLFF
v_call: TRBV4-1; clone_size: NA; d_call: TRBD2; j_call: TRBJ2-2; cdr3_nt: TGCGCCAGCAGCCCTAGCGGAAACACCGGGGAGCTGTTTTTT; cdr3_aa: CASSPSGNTGELFF
v_call: TRBV7-2; clone_size: NA; d_call: NA; j_call: TRBJ2-1; cdr3_nt: TGTGCCAGCAGCCCGCCCGGGACGCCGGCTTACAATGAGCAGTTCTTC; cdr3_aa: CASSPPGTPAYNEQFF
v_call: TRBV27; clone_size: NA; d_call: NA; j_call: TRBJ1-4; cdr3_nt: TGTGCCAGCAGTTTTCAGGGGAGGGCTAATGAAAAACTGTTTTTT; cdr3_aa: CASSFQGRANEKLFF
v_call: TRBV30; clone_size: once; d_call: NA; j_call: TRBJ1-5; cdr3_nt: TGTGCCTGGGCCGCAGCGGGGGTTCAGCCCCAGCATTTT; cdr3_aa: CAWAAAGVQPQHF
v_call: TRBV6-6; clone_size: NA; d_call: NA; j_call: TRBJ1-1; cdr3_nt: TGTGCCAGCAGTTACCCCAAGGAGGGTGAAGCTTTCTTT; cdr3_aa: CASSYPKEGEAFF
v_call: TRBV28; clone_size: NA; d_call: TRBD1; j_call: TRBJ1-4; cdr3_nt: TGTGCCAGCAGAGCGGGGACAGGTTCAAATGAAAAACTGTTTTTT; cdr3_aa: CASRAGTGSNEKLFF
v_call: TRBV4-3; clone_size: NA; d_call: TRBD1; j_call: TRBJ2-1; cdr3_nt: TGCGCCAGCAGCCAGATACCGGGACAGGGTTTGCGGCAGTTCTTC; cdr3_aa: CASSQIPGQGLRQFF
v_call: TRBV3-1/TRBV3-2; clone_size: NA; d_call: NA; j_call: TRBJ1-2; cdr3_nt: TGTGCCAGCAGCCAAGAAGGGCCAGGGATATATGGCTACACCTTC; cdr3_aa: CASSQEGPGIYGYTF
v_call: TRBV27; clone_size: NA; d_call: NA; j_call: TRBJ1-2; cdr3_nt: TGTGCCAGCAGCAACACAGGCGTTTATGGCTACACCTTC; cdr3_aa: CASSNTGVYGYTF
v_call: TRBV11-2; clone_size: NA; d_call: NA; j_call: TRBJ1-4; cdr3_nt: TGTGCCAGCAGCCCCGGGGGTCGGGGTGGAGAAAAACTGTTTTTT; cdr3_aa: CASSPGGRGGEKLFF
v_call: TRBV18; clone_size: once; d_call: NA; j_call: TRBJ2-1; cdr3_nt: TGTGCCAGCTCACCACCGGGACGGTCCTACAATGAGCAGTTCTTC; cdr3_aa: CASSPPGRSYNEQFF
v_call: TRBV11-3; clone_size: few; d_call: NA; j_call: TRBJ2-2; cdr3_nt: TGTGCCAGCAGCCCGCACTTCGACACCGGGGAGCTGTTTTTT; cdr3_aa: CASSPHFDTGELFF
v_call: TRBV6-2/TRBV6-3; clone_size: NA; d_call: NA; j_call: TRBJ2-4; cdr3_nt: TGTGCCAGCAGTTACCCACCGGGACTCAAAAACATTCAGTACTTC; cdr3_aa: CASSYPPGLKNIQYF
v_call: TRBV30; clone_size: NA; d_call: NA; j_call: TRBJ1-5; cdr3_nt: TGTGCCTGGAGTGTAGGGACACTTAGCAATCAGCCCCAGCATTTT; cdr3_aa: CAWSVGTLSNQPQHF
v_call: TRBV4-2; clone_size: NA; d_call: NA; j_call: TRBJ2-3; cdr3_nt: TGTGCCAGCAGCCCAGGGGGGGTAGCGACAGATACGCAGTATTTT; cdr3_aa: CASSPGGVATDTQYF
v_call: TRBV6-5; clone_size: NA; d_call: NA; j_call: TRBJ1-5; cdr3_nt: TGTGCCAGCAGTTACCAGAAACCCCCTAGCAATCAGCCCCAGCATTTT; cdr3_aa: CASSYQKPPSNQPQHF
v_call: TRBV20-1; clone_size: NA; d_call: NA; j_call: TRBJ2-3; cdr3_nt: TGCAGTGCTAGTGGGTGGGCTAGCACAGATACGCAGTATTTT; cdr3_aa: CSASGWASTDTQYF
v_call: TRBV7-9; clone_size: NA; d_call: NA; j_call: TRBJ2-1; cdr3_nt: TGTGCCAGCCAGCTTCCCGGGAGCCGAAACAATGAGCAGTTCTTC; cdr3_aa: CASQLPGSRNNEQFF
v_call: TRBV15; clone_size: NA; d_call: NA; j_call: TRBJ1-2; cdr3_nt: TGTGCCACCAGCAGAGATGTAAGAACCTCAAACTATGGCTACACCTTC; cdr3_aa: CATSRDVRTSNYGYTF
v_call: TRBV11-2; clone_size: NA; d_call: NA; j_call: TRBJ2-1; cdr3_nt: TGTGCCAGCAGCAACCAAGCCGCCAATGAGCAGTTCTTC; cdr3_aa: CASSNQAANEQFF
v_call: TRBV6-5; clone_size: NA; d_call: NA; j_call: TRBJ2-7; cdr3_nt: TGTGCCAGCACGAGGGGGGTGGGCTCATTAGTGCGCTTC; cdr3_aa: CASTRGVGSLVRF
v_call: TRBV7-3; clone_size: NA; d_call: NA; j_call: TRBJ2-1; cdr3_nt: TGTGCCAGCAGCTTATATAGCGGATTGAACAATGAGCAGTTCTTC; cdr3_aa: CASSLYSGLNNEQFF
v_call: TRBV3-1/TRBV3-2; clone_size: NA; d_call: NA; j_call: TRBJ1-4; cdr3_nt: TGTGCCAGCAGCCACAGGGGAACGTATGAAAAACTGTTTTTT; cdr3_aa: CASSHRGTYEKLFF
v_call: TRBV7-8; clone_size: NA; d_call: NA; j_call: TRBJ2-1; cdr3_nt: TGTGCCAGCAGCTTAGCCGGGGGCGGAACCTACAATGAGCAGTTCTTC; cdr3_aa: CASSLAGGGTYNEQFF
v_call: TRBV15; clone_size: once; d_call: NA; j_call: TRBJ1-2; cdr3_nt: TGTGCCACCAGCAACCGGGACCTCTCCTTAGACTATGGCTACACCTTC; cdr3_aa: CATSNRDLSLDYGYTF
v_call: TRBV5-1; clone_size: NA; d_call: NA; j_call: TRBJ2-7; cdr3_nt: TGCGCCAGCAGCTTGGTAGGGAGGCAGTACTTC; cdr3_aa: CASSLVGRQYF
v_call: TRBV12-3/TRBV12-4; clone_size: NA; d_call: NA; j_call: TRBJ1-1; cdr3_nt: TGTGCCAGCAGTTTAGGACAGGACACTGAAGCTTTCTTT; cdr3_aa: CASSLGQDTEAFF